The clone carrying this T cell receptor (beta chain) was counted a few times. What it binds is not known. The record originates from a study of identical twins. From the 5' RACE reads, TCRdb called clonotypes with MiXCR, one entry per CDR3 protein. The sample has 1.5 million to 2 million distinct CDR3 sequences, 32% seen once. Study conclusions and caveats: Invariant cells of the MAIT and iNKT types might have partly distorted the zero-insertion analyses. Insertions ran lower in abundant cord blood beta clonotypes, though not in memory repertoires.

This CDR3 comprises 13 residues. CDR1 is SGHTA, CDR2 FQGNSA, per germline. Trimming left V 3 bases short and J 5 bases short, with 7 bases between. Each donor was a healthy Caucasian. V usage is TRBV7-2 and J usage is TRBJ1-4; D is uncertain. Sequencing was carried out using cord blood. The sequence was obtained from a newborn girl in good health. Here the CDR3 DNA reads TGTGCCAGCAGCTTCGGGCCCAATGAAAAACTGTTTTTT. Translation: CASSFGPNEKLFF.